The clone carrying this T cell receptor beta chain shows up as medium-sized by frequency. Antigen: not known. TRB cDNA was prepared as libraries by UMI-labeled 5' RACE. Reanalyzing the 5' RACE reads, TCRdb keeps one entry per CDR3 protein, without DNA. This sample's clone table lists approximately 8,500 distinct CDR3 sequences. These data belong to a study of CXCR3-negative and CXCR3-positive naive CD8 T cells. Turning to the study itself: Sequencing gave about 140 million TRB reads overall, about 1.5 +/- 0.3 million per library. Study-wide results and limits: More hydrophobic TRB CDR3s were found in CXCR3-positive naive cells than in CXCR3-negative naive cells.

Triplicate sorts of roughly 300,000 cells per CD8+ subset. Germline lookup yields CDR1 MGHRA and CDR2 YSYEKL. The CDR3 contains 16 residues. The chain links TRBV4-1 to TRBJ1-1; TCRdb's D call, TRBD1, is unchecked because there is no DNA. The sequence was collected from a human donor in good health. Some clones in this sample may be carry-over from other donors' samples. Sequencing was performed on naive CXCR3- CD8+ T cells from blood. Subset meaning: CD45RO-CCR7+CD27+CD95- naive CD8+ T cells lacking CXCR3 (TNR3-). The CDR3 is CASSQLSGSPGTEAFF.